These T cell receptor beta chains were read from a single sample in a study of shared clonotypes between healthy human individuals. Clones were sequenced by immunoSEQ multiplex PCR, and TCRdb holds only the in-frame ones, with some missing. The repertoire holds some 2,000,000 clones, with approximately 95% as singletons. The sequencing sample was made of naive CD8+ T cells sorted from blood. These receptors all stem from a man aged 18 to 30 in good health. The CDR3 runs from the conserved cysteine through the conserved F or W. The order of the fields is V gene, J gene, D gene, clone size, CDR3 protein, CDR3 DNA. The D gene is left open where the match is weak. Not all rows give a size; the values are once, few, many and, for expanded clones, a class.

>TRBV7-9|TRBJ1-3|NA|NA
CASGGRSSGNTIYF
TGTGCCAGCGGTGGAAGGAGCTCTGGAAACACCATATATTTT
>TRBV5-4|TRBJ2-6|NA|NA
CASSLTGSGANVLTF
TGTGCCAGCAGCTTGACGGGATCTGGGGCCAACGTCCTGACTTTC
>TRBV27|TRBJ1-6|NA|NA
CATMERDSSYNSPLHF
TGTGCCACCATGGAACGGGATAGCTCCTATAATTCACCCCTCCACTTT
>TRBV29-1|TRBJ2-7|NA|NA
CSVRQETYEQYF
TGCAGCGTAAGACAGGAGACCTACGAGCAGTACTTC
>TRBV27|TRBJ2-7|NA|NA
CASSSIQDTEQYF
TGTGCCAGCAGTTCAATACAGGACACCGAGCAGTACTTC
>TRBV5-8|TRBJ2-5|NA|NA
CASSLSPEYF
TGTGCCAGCAGCTTGAGTCCGGAATACTTC
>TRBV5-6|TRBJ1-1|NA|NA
CASSLGRLNTEAFF
TGTGCCAGCAGCTTGGGACGGCTGAACACTGAAGCTTTCTTT
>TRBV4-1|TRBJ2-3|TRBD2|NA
CASSHTLAGGSTDTQYF
TGCGCCAGCAGCCACACCCTAGCGGGAGGATCCACAGATACGCAGTATTTT
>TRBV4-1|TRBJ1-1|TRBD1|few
CASSHTGDTEAFF
TGCGCCAGCAGCCATACAGGGGACACTGAAGCTTTCTTT
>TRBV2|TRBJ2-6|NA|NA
CASSEALWVESSGANVLTF
TGTGCCAGCAGTGAAGCGCTTTGGGTGGAGTCCTCTGGGGCCAACGTCCTGACTTTC
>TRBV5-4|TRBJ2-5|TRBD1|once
CASSSAGGSVETQYF
TGTGCCAGCAGCTCGGCAGGGGGCTCGGTGGAGACCCAGTACTTC
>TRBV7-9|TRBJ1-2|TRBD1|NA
CASSSQPGTGPDYYGYTF
TGTGCCAGCAGCTCGCAACCCGGGACAGGGCCAGACTACTATGGCTACACCTTC
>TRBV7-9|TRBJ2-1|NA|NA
CASSPRSVRSYNEQFF
TGTGCCAGCAGCCCCCGTAGCGTTCGCTCCTACAATGAGCAGTTCTTC
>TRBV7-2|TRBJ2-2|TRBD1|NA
CASSWTGGGGELFF
TGTGCCAGCAGCTGGACAGGGGGAGGCGGGGAGCTGTTTTTT
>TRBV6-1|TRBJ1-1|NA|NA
CASSEEEIRAVNTEAFF
TGTGCCAGCAGTGAAGAGGAGATACGGGCGGTGAACACTGAAGCTTTCTTT
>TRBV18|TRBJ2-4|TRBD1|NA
CASSLGTGGKNIQYF
TGTGCCAGCTCCCTCGGGACAGGGGGCAAAAACATTCAGTACTTC
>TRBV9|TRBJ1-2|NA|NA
CASSPDGNYGYTF
TGTGCCAGCAGCCCTGACGGTAACTATGGCTACACCTTC
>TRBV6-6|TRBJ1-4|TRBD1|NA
CASSSLDRGGEKLFF
TGTGCCAGCAGTTCCCTAGACAGGGGAGGCGAAAAACTGTTTTTT
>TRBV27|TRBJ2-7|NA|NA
CATGGLGGTYEQYF
TGTGCCACCGGAGGTTTAGGTGGAACCTACGAGCAGTACTTC
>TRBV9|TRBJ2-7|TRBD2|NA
CASSAGGQPSYEQYF
TGTGCCAGCAGCGCGGGGGGGCAACCCTCCTACGAGCAGTACTTC
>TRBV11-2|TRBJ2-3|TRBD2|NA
CASSLFVGLAGDSTDTQYF
TGTGCCAGCAGCTTATTCGTGGGACTAGCGGGAGATAGCACAGATACGCAGTATTTT
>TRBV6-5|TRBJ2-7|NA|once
CASSNAGTKTYEQYF
TGTGCCAGCAGTAACGCCGGGACCAAGACCTACGAGCAGTACTTC
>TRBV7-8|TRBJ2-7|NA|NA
CASSLAGSSYEQYF
TGTGCCAGCAGCTTAGCCGGTTCGTCCTACGAGCAGTACTTC
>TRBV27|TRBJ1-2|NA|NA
CASSITGGGYGYTF
TGTGCCAGCAGTATCACCGGAGGGGGCTATGGCTACACCTTC
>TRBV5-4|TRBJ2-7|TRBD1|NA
CASSEDRGEQYF
TGTGCCAGCAGCGAGGACAGGGGGGAGCAGTACTTC
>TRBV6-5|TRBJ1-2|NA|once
CASSYSTGETNYGYTF
TGTGCCAGCAGTTACTCAACCGGAGAGACGAACTATGGCTACACCTTC
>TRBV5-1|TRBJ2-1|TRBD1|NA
CASSSDRGMSNEQFF
TGCGCCAGCAGCTCGGACAGGGGGATGAGCAATGAGCAGTTCTTC
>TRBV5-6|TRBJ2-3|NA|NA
CASSERGGTSTDTQYF
TGTGCCAGCAGCGAACGAGGGGGAACTAGCACAGATACGCAGTATTTT
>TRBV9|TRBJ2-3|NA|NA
CASSDSGPRYTQYF
TGTGCCAGCAGCGACTCGGGACCCCGATATACGCAGTATTTT
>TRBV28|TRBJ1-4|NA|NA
CASSFFGTNEKLFF
TGTGCCAGCAGCTTTTTTGGAACTAATGAAAAACTGTTTTTT
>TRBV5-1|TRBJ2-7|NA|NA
CASSLESRAVNEQYF
TGCGCCAGCAGCTTGGAATCCAGAGCGGTAAACGAGCAGTACTTC
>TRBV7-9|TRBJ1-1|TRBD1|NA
CASSLGQGAVDTEAFF
TGTGCCAGCAGCTTAGGACAGGGGGCCGTTGACACTGAAGCTTTCTTT
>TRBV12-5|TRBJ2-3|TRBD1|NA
CASGPGQGLWTDTQYF
TGTGCTAGTGGTCCGGGACAGGGGCTTTGGACAGATACGCAGTATTTT
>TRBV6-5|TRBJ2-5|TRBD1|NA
CASSYSGTGSETQYF
TGTGCCAGCAGTTATTCCGGGACAGGGTCAGAGACCCAGTACTTC
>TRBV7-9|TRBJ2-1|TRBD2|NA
CASSLAGGHYNEQFF
TGTGCCAGCAGCTTAGCGGGAGGGCACTACAATGAGCAGTTCTTC
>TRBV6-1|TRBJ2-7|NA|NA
CASSRGGLVSDEQYF
TGTGCCAGCAGCAGGGGGGGACTAGTGAGCGACGAGCAGTACTTC
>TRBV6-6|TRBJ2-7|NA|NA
CASGGGPYEQYF
TGTGCCAGCGGGGGGGGCCCCTACGAGCAGTACTTC
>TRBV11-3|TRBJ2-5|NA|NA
CASSLDEEETQYF
TGTGCCAGCAGCTTGGACGAAGAAGAGACCCAGTACTTC